The source of this T cell receptor (beta chain) is a study of CD8 T cells in ankylosing spondylitis. This clonotype was seen only a few times. Quantitative 5'-RACE with molecular barcodes was used to make the TCR beta libraries. Via MiXCR, TCRdb re-called the 5' RACE reads, giving one row per CDR3 protein. This sample has 270,000 or so distinct CDR3 sequences, with 18% found just once. The germline V and J ends were trimmed by 0 bases and 8 bases, with 14 bases remaining between them. Germline V gene sequence: CDR1 DFQATT, CDR2 SNEGSKA (reference sequence). This CDR3 contains 14 residues. This TCR came from a male donor with ankylosing spondylitis or in good health (not recorded which). The gene calls are TRBV20-1 and TRBJ2-1, with D perhaps TRBD2 (5 bases). Sequenced sample: blood, either unsorted or a sorted T cell fraction (not recorded which). CDR3 nucleotide sequence: TGCAGTGCTAGAGATAGGGTCGCGAGGGATGAGCAGTTCTTC. Translated: CSARDRVARDEQFF.